This T cell receptor (beta chain) was sequenced during a study of T cell repertoires in cytomegalovirus infection. Overall study: Use of recently identified HLA-C-restricted and well-studied HLA-B-restricted CMV epitopes was part of the study. Carrying CMV and the relevant HLA type showed in public TCR beta signatures.

The CDR3 is 13 residues long. Germline V gene data show CDR1 as MNHEY and CDR2 as SVGAGI. V was pared by 8 bases and J by 4 bases, with 12 bases between. MiXCR was run by TCRdb on the reads, yielding one entry per CDR3 protein. The sample records roughly 920,000 distinct CDR3 sequences, less than 40% being singletons. This clonotype appeared a few times. The antigen remains unidentified. The V gene is TRBV6-5, the J gene TRBJ1-5; D remains ambiguous. This sequence originates from a human donor in good health (CMV status not recorded). Some clones in this sample may be carry-over from other donors' samples. The sequences come from cultured CD8+ T cells from PBMCs, collected from culture after CMV antigen stimulation. Written as DNA, the CDR3 is TGTGCCAGCGGTCTGTCGGTAAATCAGCCCCAGCATTTT. The encoded protein is CASGLSVNQPQHF.